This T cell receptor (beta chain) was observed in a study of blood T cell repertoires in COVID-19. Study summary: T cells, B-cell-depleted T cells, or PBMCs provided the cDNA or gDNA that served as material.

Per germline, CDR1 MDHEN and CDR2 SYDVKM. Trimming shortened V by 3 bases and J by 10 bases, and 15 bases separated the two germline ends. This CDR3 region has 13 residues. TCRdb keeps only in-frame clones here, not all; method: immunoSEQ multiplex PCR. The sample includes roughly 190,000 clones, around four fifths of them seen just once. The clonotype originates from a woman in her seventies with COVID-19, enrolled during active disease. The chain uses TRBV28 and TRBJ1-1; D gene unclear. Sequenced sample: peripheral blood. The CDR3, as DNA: TGTGCCAGCAGTTTCCGGGGAAGGGTGAGAGCTTTCTTT. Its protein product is CASSFRGRVRAFF.